This entry concerns a single TCR beta chain. The sample belongs to a study of blood T cell repertoires in COVID-19. About the research overall: There were acute and convalescent COVID-19 samples, and they came from the United States, Italy and Spain. From T cells, B-cell-depleted T cells, or PBMCs came the material, which was cDNA or gDNA.

Assay used: immunoSEQ multiplex PCR; TCRdb lists only in-frame clones, some missing. The sample carries some 390,000 clones, over 75% recorded once. Germline V gene sequence: CDR1 SGHTA, CDR2 FQGTGA. V gave up 3 bases and J gave up 0 bases; unmatched junction bases: 7. CDR3 length: 16 amino acids. Sample: peripheral blood. The gene calls are TRBV7-3 and TRBJ1-1; 7 bases match TRBD1. The TCR sequence derives from a woman aged 55-69 years with COVID-19, enrolled during active disease. The CDR3 DNA follows: TGTGCCAGCAGCTTGGGACAGAGAAGCATGAACACTGAAGCTTTCTTT. This sequence encodes CASSLGQRSMNTEAFF.